Reported below is one T cell receptor beta chain. This sample was taken from a study of blood T cell repertoires in COVID-19. The overall study: PBMCs, B-cell-depleted T cells, or T cells were the source of the cDNA or gDNA that made up the material.

Authors' analysis steps: Nucleated cell number was recorded as an estimate derived from reference gene primer amplification. Data came from immunoSEQ multiplex PCR; TCRdb stores just in-frame clones and leaves some out. V and J calls and clone size are given by that table; D and trimming were obtained from the DNA. The sample has approximately 170,000 clones, roughly 84% seen once. V lost 3 bases and J lost 7; bases outside the gene matches: 6. The CDR3 is 15 amino acids. The germline V gene has CDR1 SGDLS and CDR2 YYNGEE. The sequencing input was peripheral blood. The chain uses TRBV9 and TRBJ1-6, with 8 bases identical to TRBD1. The sequence was collected from an elderly woman with active or convalescent COVID-19. The CDR3 nucleotides read TGTGCCAGCAGCGAGCGGACAGGGAGCAATTCACCCCTCCACTTT. It yields the protein CASSERTGSNSPLHF.